A selection of T cell receptor beta chains follows, all from one sample in a study of T-cell reconstitution after alpha-beta-depleted transplantation in children. Using its own MiXCR run on the PCR reads, TCRdb lists one record per CDR3 protein. The top ten hold roughly 27% of the sample, which has around 450,000 distinct CDR3 sequences, roughly 43% seen once. The material sequenced was PBMCs, taken before TCRalphabeta/CD19-depleted stem cell transplant. The source is a girl aged 2-9 years with aplastic anemia, due to receive a stem cell transplant. Both conserved end residues are part of each CDR3. Clone size is given for some rows only: seen once, a few or many times, or a class if the clone is expanded.

>.|15|TRBV5-1
CASSLASGGNYEQYF
>once|14|TRBV20-1
CSARDVGSTDTQYF
>.|15|TRBV9
CASSSQTGHSYGYTF
>.|14|TRBV20-1
CSASGTGGHNEQFF
>few|16|TRBV12-3/TRBV12-4
CASSPRTASSNQPQHF
>.|15|TRBV28
CASRTGPPGRTEAFF
>few|11|TRBV3-1
CASRAGESYTF
>.|15|TRBV20-1
CSAPRPVKRGETQYF
>.|17|TRBV5-6
CASSLGGLGHLQETQYF
>many|13|TRBV2
CASRPTGAYEQYF
>.|16|TRBV4-1
CASSGTSGSSTDTQYF
>few|12|TRBV5-5
CASSLVRAEAFF
>few|13|TRBV20-1
CTRLAGSTDTQYF
>many|17|TRBV4-2
CASSQLLGTSGANEQFF
>few|13|TRBV20-1
CSARLTSKTEAFF
>.|13|TRBV15
CATSRVEDNEQFF
>many|14|TRBV12-3/TRBV12-4
CASSLGMRGFEQYF